This section outlines one T cell receptor beta chain sequence together with its context. TCRdb's copy holds only in-frame clones and misses some; the assay was immunoSEQ multiplex PCR. The sample has a few hundred thousand clones; approximately 83% are singletons. Germline CDR1 is KGHDR and CDR2 is SFDVKD. V was clipped by 3 bases and J by 6 bases; unmatched bases: 12. The CDR3 runs to 17 residues. The data were taken from a study of blood T cell repertoires in COVID-19. Study-level information: Acute and convalescent COVID-19 specimens originated in the United States, Italy and Spain.

The sequencing input was PBMCs or T cells enriched from blood (not recorded which). The receptor was isolated from a woman between 25 and 40 years old who had recovered from COVID-19. The chain recombines TRBV24-1 with TRBJ2-1; 8 bases match TRBD2. The DNA of the CDR3 is TGTGCCACCAGTGATGGGGCTCGCGGGAGGCCGGCCAATGAGCAGTTCTTC. Translation: CATSDGARGRPANEQFF.